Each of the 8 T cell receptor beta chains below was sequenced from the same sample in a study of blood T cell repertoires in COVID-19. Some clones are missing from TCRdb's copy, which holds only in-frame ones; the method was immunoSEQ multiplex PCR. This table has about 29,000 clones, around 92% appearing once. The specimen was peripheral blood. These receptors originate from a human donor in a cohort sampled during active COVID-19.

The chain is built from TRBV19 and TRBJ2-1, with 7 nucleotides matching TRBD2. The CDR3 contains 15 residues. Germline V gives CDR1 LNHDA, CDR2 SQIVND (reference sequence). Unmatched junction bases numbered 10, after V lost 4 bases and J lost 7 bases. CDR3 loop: CASSTRLAFSNEQFF. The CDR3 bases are TGTGCCAGTAGTACAAGACTAGCATTTTCAAATGAGCAGTTCTTC. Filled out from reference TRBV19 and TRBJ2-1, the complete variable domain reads DGGITQSPKYLFRKEGQNVTLSCEQNLNHDAMYWYRQDPGQGLRLIYYSQIVNDFQKGDIAEGYSVSREKKESFPLTVTSAQKNPTAFYLCASSTRLAFSNEQFFGPGTRLTVL.

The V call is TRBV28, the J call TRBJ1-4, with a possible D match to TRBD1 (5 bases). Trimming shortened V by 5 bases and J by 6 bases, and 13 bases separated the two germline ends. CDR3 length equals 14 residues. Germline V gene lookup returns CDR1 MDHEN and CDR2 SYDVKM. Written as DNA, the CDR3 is TGTGCCAGCAGTCGCGGGGCCGGCGATGAAAAACTGTTTTTT. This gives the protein CASSRGAGDEKLFF. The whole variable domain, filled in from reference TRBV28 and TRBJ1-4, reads DVKVTQSSRYLVKRTGEKVFLECVQDMDHENMFWYRQDPGLGLRLIYFSYDVKMKEKGDIPEGYSVSREKKERFSLILESASTNQTSMYLCASSRGAGDEKLFFGSGTQLSVL.

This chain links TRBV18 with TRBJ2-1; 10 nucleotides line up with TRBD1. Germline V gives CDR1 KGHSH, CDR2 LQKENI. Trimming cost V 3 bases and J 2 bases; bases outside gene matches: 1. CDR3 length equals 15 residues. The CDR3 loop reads CASSPGQGAYNEQFF. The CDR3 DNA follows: TGTGCCAGCTCACCCGGACAGGGGGCCTACAATGAGCAGTTCTTC. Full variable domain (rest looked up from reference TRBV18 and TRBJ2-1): NAGVMQNPRHLVRRRGQEARLRCSPMKGHSHVYWYRQLPEEGLKFMVYLQKENIIDESGMPKERFSAEFPKEGPSILRIQQVVRGDSAAYFCASSPGQGAYNEQFFGPGTRLTVL.

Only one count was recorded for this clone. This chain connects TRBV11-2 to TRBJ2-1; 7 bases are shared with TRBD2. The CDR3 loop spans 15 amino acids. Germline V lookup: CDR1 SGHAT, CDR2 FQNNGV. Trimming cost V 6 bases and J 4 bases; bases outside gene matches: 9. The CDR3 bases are TGTGCCAGCAGAGTACCCGGGGGGACTTACAATGAGCAGTTCTTC. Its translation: CASRVPGGTYNEQFF.

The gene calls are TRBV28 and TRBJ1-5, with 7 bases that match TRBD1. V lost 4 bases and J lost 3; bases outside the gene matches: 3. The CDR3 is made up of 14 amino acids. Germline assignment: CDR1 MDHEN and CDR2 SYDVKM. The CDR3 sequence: CASSSGGPNQPQHF. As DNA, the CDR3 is TGTGCCAGCAGTTCAGGGGGACCCAATCAGCCCCAGCATTTT.

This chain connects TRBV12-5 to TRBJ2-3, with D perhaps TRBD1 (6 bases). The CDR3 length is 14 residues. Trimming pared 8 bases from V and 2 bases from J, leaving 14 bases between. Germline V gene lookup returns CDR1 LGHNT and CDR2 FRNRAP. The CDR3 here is CASRRQGITDTQYF. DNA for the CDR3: TGTGCTAGTCGTCGGCAGGGGATCACAGATACGCAGTATTTT.

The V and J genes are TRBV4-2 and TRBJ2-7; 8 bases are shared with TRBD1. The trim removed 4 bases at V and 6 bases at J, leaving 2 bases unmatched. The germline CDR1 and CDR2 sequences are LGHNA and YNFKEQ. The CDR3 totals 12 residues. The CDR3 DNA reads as TGTGCCAGCAGCCCGACAGGGGTCGAGCAGTACTTC. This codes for CASSPTGVEQYF.

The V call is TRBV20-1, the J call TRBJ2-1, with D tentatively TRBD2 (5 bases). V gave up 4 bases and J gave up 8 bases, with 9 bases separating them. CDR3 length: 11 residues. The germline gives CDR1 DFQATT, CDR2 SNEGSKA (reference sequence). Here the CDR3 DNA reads TGCAGTGCTACCAGCGGCCATGAGCAGTTCTTC. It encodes CSATSGHEQFF.